The clone carrying this T cell receptor (beta chain) came up a few times. The data are from a study of CD8 T cells in Susac syndrome. Reverse transcription used about 0.45 to 1 ug RNA and random hexamers. One entry per CDR3 protein results from TCRdb running MiXCR on the immunoSEQ multiplex PCR reads. This table holds around 270,000 distinct CDR3 sequences, 75% to 85% found once. Negative magnetic isolation gave CD8+ and CD4+ cells; FACS enriched CD8+ TEMRA. V was clipped by 0 bases and J by 4 bases, with 6 bases between them. Germline loops: CDR1 DFQATT, CDR2 SNEGSKA (reference sequence). The CDR3 runs to 13 residues.

The sequenced sample was CD8+ T cells from PBMCs. This TCR derives from a human donor with multiple sclerosis. The V and J genes are TRBV20-1 and TRBJ2-2, with D unclear. DNA of the CDR3: TGCAGTGCTAGAGAAAAGGGCACCGGGGAGCTGTTTTTT. It yields the protein CSAREKGTGELFF.